These 13 T cell receptor beta chains were all obtained from the same sample, sequenced in a study of T cells in Graves' hyperthyroidism and ophthalmopathy (dated by TCRdb to between 2018 and 2021). Receptor libraries were prepared by multiplex PCR. The sequencing machine was an Illumina HiSeq 2000. Amplification of TCR beta CDR3 regions was carried out from RNA transcripts. The TCR CDR3 was subjected to a first round of RT-PCR using the HTBI primer set and the Qiagen OneStep RT-PCR kit. TCRdb applied fastp at Q25 and MiXCR to the public reads, then kept only in-frame beta chains. CDR3 protein duplicates are merged, each entry listing the most common genes and DNA. In all, the sample holds a few hundred thousand distinct CDR3 sequences, and roughly 15% of those were seen once. The top ten clonotypes cover 13% of the sample. Sequences were obtained from blood. These receptors were collected from a woman aged 40 to 50 with Graves' hyperthyroidism that later progressed to Graves' ophthalmopathy.

This clonotype was counted at least ten times. This sequence joins TRBV3-1 and TRBJ2-1; D gene unclear. The germline V gene has CDR1 LGHDT and CDR2 YNNKEL (reference sequence). Trimming stripped 0 bases from V and 8 bases from J, with 8 bases between. The CDR3 has 13 residues. The CDR3 DNA is TGTGCCAGCAGCCAAGAAGTAGTATATGAGCAGTTCTTC. The encoded protein is CASSQEVVYEQFF.

This clonotype was detected only a few times. The rearrangement uses TRBV29-1 and TRBJ2-3; 8 bases match TRBD1. The CDR3 has 15 amino acids. The germline V gene encodes CDR1 SQVTM and CDR2 ANQGSEA. The V segment lost 7 bases and the J segment 1 base; nucleotides outside the gene matches: 10. CDR3: CSGGPRGHGTDTQYF. In DNA form, the CDR3 reads TGCAGCGGTGGACCCAGGGGGCATGGCACAGATACGCAGTATTTT.

This clonotype was seen at least ten times. The V call is TRBV7-9, the J call TRBJ2-1, with D unclear. V was pared by 5 bases and J by 2 bases, with 7 bases between. The CDR3 length is 13 residues. Germline V CDR1 and CDR2: SEHNR, FQNEAQ (reference sequence). CDR3 sequence (DNA): TGTGCCAGCAGCCGATCAACCTACAATGAGCAGTTCTTC. It is translated as CASSRSTYNEQFF.

V gene TRBV30 combines with J gene TRBJ1-3; 7 positions match TRBD1. CDR3 length equals 17 residues. Germline V gives CDR1 GTSNPN, CDR2 SVGIG (reference sequence). With V trimmed by 3 bases and J by 0 bases, 11 bases remained unmatched. The CDR3 bases are TGTGCCTGGAGGAATCAGAGGGGACAGCTCTCTGGAAACACCATATATTTT. Amino acid sequence: CAWRNQRGQLSGNTIYF.

The chain combines TRBV5-1 with TRBJ1-1; possibly TRBD1 for D (6 bases). This CDR3 has 15 amino acids. CDR1 and CDR2 (germline): SGHRS, YFSETQ. Trimming stripped 4 bases from V and 3 bases from J, with 16 bases between. The CDR3 spells CASSPQGFSYTEAFF. CDR3 sequence (DNA): TGCGCCAGCAGCCCACAGGGATTCTCGTACACTGAAGCTTTCTTT.

The table lists this clonotype with a few counts. This chain links TRBV19 with TRBJ1-5; 11 nucleotides align to TRBD1. This CDR3 comprises 17 residues. The germline CDR1 and CDR2 sequences are LNHDA and SQIVND (reference sequence). After removal of 6 bases from V and 2 bases from J, the junction contained 9 bases not matched to a gene. The CDR3 loop reads CASRQRTGGIGNQPQHF. In DNA form, the CDR3 reads TGTGCCAGTAGGCAGCGGACAGGGGGCATCGGCAATCAGCCCCAGCATTTT.

This clonotype was seen at least ten times. The chain is built from TRBV5-1 and TRBJ2-3, with D uncertain. V dropped 7 bases and J dropped 0 bases, with 12 bases sitting between them. The CDR3 is made up of 14 amino acids. Germline CDR1 SGHRS, CDR2 YFSETQ. CDR3 bases: TGCGCCAGCGCCCTCGGGCAGAGCACAGATACGCAGTATTTT. It specifies CASALGQSTDTQYF.

The sample holds many counts of this clonotype. This sequence joins TRBV19 and TRBJ2-7, with 10 bases matching TRBD2. CDR1 and CDR2 (germline): LNHDA, SQIVND (reference sequence). The ends lost 7 bases at V and 7 bases at J; junction bases unmatched: 4. The CDR3 length is 12 residues. CDR3 nucleotides: TGTGCCAGTACTAGCGGGAGTCGGGAGCAGTACTTC. Protein: CASTSGSREQYF. The whole variable domain, filled in from reference TRBV19 and TRBJ2-7, reads DGGITQSPKYLFRKEGQNVTLSCEQNLNHDAMYWYRQDPGQGLRLIYYSQIVNDFQKGDIAEGYSVSREKKESFPLTVTSAQKNPTAFYLCASTSGSREQYFGPGTRLTVT.

This chain joins TRBV27 and TRBJ2-7; perhaps TRBD1 as D (5 bases). The ends were cut back, 4 bases at V and 0 bases at J, with 10 bases in the middle. Germline lookup yields CDR1 MNHEY and CDR2 SMNVEV (reference sequence). The CDR3 consists of 14 residues. CDR3 DNA sequence: TGTGCCAGCAGTTACAGGCAGGCCTCCTACGAGCAGTACTTC. Its protein product is CASSYRQASYEQYF.

This clonotype was recorded at least ten times. The chain carries TRBV5-1 and TRBJ2-3; 8 positions agree with TRBD2. Germline CDR1 and CDR2: SGHRS and YFSETQ. V lost 0 bases and J lost 3; bases outside the gene matches: 6. The CDR3 has 16 residues. This CDR3 reads CASSLVWREETDTQYF. The CDR3 nucleotides read TGCGCCAGCAGCTTGGTTTGGCGGGAGGAAACAGATACGCAGTATTTT.

As for this clonotype: A read error is possible here, since a much larger clone lies one base away. The chain carries TRBV27 and TRBJ1-1; perhaps TRBD1 as D (6 bases). The CDR3 consists of 15 residues. V was cut by 5 bases and J by 2 bases, with 15 bases left in between. The germline CDR1 and CDR2 sequences are MNHEY and SMNVEV (reference sequence). The CDR3 DNA is TGTGCCAGCAGTGAAGAGGGGGGGATAAACACTGAAGCTTTCTTT. Translated: CASSEEGGINTEAFF.

This clonotype was detected only a few times. V usage is TRBV2 and J usage is TRBJ1-2; the D is unclear. The V end was cut by 3 bases, the J end by 2 bases, with 13 bases between. The CDR3 is 15 amino acids. The germline gives CDR1 SNHLY, CDR2 FYNNEI. CDR3 nucleotides: TGTGCCAGCAGTGAGTCCGGGAGGCAAAACTATGGCTACACCTTC. Its protein is CASSESGRQNYGYTF.

The chain recombines TRBV3-1 with TRBJ1-3, with a weak D call TRBD1 (5 bases). Germline-derived CDR1 and CDR2 are LGHDT and YNNKEL (reference sequence). V lost 4 bases to trimming and J lost 4 bases, with 17 bases between them. This CDR3 is 16 amino acids long. This chain's CDR3 is CASSPPGPLGGNTIYF. The CDR3 region has the DNA TGTGCCAGCAGCCCCCCAGGGCCTCTAGGCGGAAACACCATATATTTT.